This T cell receptor (beta chain) appears in the sequencing data of a study of human T cells and chemical hapten exposure. MiXCR was run by TCRdb on the RACE reads, yielding one entry per CDR3 protein. The table records approximately 97,000 distinct CDR3 sequences, around 8.8% of them present only once. This clonotype was counted a few times. Time point meaning: healthy volunteer bleed at 2 weeks. It was from unfractionated whole blood that total RNA was extracted. This TCR derives from a female donor in good health. Some clones in this sample may be carry-over from other donors' samples. The sample was whole blood.

CDR3 in DNA: TGTGCCAGCAGCTCATCCGGGACAGGGTTTAAGACCCAGTACTTC. It yields the protein CASSSSGTGFKTQYF. The V call is TRBV7-9, the J call TRBJ2-5; TRBD1 agrees at 9 bases. The CDR3 consists of 15 residues. The J segment lost 6 bases and the V segment lost 4 bases, leaving 9 bases of the junction unmatched. Germline CDR1 and CDR2: SEHNR and FQNEAQ (reference sequence).